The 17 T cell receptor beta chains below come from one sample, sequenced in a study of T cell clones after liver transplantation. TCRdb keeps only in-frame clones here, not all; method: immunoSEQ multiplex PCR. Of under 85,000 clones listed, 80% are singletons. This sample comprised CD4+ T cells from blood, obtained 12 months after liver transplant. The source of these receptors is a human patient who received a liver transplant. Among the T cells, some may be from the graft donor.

The CDR3 protein is CASSQAGDRGHADTQYF. The CDR3 DNA reads as TGCGCCAGCAGCCAAGCGGGTGACAGGGGGCATGCAGATACGCAGTATTTT. The J gene is TRBJ2-3, the V gene TRBV4-1, with TRBD1 matching 10 bases. The length of the CDR3 is 17 residues. Per the germline V gene, CDR1 is MGHRA and CDR2 is YSYEKL. V trimming: 1 base; J trimming: 4 bases; junction bases outside the gene matches: 8.

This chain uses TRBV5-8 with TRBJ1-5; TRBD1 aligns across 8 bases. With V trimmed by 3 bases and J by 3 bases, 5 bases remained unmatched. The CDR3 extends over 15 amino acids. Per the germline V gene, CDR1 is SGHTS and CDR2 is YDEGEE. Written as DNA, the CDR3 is TGTGCCAGCAGCTCCGGACAGGGTATCAATCAGCCCCAGCATTTT. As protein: CASSSGQGINQPQHF.

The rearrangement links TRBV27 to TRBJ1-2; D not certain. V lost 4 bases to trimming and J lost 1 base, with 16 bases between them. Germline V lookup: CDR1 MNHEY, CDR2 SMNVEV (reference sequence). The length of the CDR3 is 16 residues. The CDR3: CASSSPRRGDNYGYTF. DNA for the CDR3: TGTGCCAGCAGTTCGCCGAGGAGAGGTGATAACTATGGCTACACCTTC.

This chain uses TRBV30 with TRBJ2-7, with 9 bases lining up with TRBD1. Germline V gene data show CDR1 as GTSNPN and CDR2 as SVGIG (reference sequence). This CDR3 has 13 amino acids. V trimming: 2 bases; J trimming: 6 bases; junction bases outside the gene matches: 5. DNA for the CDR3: TGTGCCTGGAGTAAACAGGGGGCGAGCGAGCAGTACTTC. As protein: CAWSKQGASEQYF.

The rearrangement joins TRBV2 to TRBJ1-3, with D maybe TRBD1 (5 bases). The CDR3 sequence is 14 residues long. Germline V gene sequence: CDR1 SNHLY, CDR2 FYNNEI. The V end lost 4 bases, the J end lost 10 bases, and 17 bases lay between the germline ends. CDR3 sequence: CASSGYGAGGTIYF. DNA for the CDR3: TGTGCCAGCAGTGGGTACGGGGCCGGTGGGACCATATATTTT.

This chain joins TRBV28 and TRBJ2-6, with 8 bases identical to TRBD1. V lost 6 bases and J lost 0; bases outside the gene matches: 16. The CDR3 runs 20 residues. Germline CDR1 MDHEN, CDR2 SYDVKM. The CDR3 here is CASRTHPSWTGSSGANVLTF. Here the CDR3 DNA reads TGTGCCAGCAGAACACATCCCAGCTGGACAGGGAGCTCTGGGGCCAACGTCCTGACTTTC.

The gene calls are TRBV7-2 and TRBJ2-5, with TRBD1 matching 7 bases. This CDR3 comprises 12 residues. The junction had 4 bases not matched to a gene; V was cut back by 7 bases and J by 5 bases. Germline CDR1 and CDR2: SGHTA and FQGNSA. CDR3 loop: CASKAGGETQYF. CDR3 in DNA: TGTGCCAGCAAGGCAGGGGGTGAGACCCAGTACTTC.

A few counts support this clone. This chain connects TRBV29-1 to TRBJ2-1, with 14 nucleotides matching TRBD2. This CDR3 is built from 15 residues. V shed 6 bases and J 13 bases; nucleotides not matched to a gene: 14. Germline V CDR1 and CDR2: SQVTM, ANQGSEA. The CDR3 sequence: CSVGQIKGLAGVQFF. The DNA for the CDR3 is TGCAGCGTGGGACAGATAAAGGGACTAGCGGGAGTTCAGTTCTTC.

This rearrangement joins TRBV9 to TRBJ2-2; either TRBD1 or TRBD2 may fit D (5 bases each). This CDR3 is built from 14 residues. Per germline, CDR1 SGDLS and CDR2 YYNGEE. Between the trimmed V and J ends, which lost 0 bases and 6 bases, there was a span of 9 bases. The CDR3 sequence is CASSVGGDPGELFF. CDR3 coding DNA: TGTGCCAGCAGCGTAGGAGGGGACCCCGGGGAGCTGTTTTTT.

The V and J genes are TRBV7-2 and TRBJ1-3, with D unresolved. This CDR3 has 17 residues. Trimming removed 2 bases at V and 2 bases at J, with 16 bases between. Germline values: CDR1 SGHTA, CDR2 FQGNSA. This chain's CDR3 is CASSLHLATVTGNTIYF. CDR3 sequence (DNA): TGTGCCAGCAGCTTACACTTAGCTACTGTCACTGGAAACACCATATATTTT.

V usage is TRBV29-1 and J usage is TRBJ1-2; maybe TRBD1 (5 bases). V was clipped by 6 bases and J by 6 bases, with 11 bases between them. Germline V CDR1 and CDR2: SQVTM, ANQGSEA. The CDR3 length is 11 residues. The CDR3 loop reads CSVGVADGYTF. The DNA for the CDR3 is TGCAGCGTGGGGGTGGCGGATGGCTACACCTTC.

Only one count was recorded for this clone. The CDR3 loop is CSVTAVTEAFF. DNA of the CDR3: TGCAGCGTTACTGCTGTCACTGAAGCTTTCTTT. The chain couples TRBV29-1 to TRBJ1-1; no reliable D call. The V end was cut by 5 bases, the J end by 4 bases, with 8 bases between. The CDR3 loop spans 11 amino acids. CDR1 SQVTM and CDR2 ANQGSEA come from the germline V gene.

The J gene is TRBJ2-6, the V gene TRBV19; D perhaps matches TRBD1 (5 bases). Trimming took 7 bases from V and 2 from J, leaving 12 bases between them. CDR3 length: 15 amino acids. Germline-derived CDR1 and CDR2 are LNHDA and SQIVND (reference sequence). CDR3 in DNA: TGTGCCAGTACCCTCGACAGAACTGGGGCCAACGTCCTGACTTTC. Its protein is CASTLDRTGANVLTF. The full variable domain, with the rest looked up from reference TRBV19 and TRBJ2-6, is DGGITQSPKYLFRKEGQNVTLSCEQNLNHDAMYWYRQDPGQGLRLIYYSQIVNDFQKGDIAEGYSVSREKKESFPLTVTSAQKNPTAFYLCASTLDRTGANVLTFGAGSRLTVL.

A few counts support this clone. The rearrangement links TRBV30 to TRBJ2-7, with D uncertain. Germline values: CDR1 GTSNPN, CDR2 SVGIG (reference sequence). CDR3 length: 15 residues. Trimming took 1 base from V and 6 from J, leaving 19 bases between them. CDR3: CAWSDTLPGPSEQYF. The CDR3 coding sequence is TGTGCCTGGAGTGACACCCTCCCAGGCCCCTCCGAGCAGTACTTC.

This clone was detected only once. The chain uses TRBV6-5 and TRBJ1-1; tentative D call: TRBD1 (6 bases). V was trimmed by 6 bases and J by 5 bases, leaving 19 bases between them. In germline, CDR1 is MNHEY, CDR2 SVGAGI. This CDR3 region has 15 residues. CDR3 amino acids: CASSPWGAKGTEAFF. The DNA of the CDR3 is TGTGCCAGCAGCCCCTGGGGGGCGAAGGGGACTGAAGCTTTCTTT.

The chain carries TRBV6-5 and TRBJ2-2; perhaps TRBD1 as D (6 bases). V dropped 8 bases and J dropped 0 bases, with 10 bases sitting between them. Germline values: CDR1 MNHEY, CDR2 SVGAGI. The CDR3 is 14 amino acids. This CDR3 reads CASQQGTNTGELFF. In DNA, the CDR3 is TGTGCCAGCCAACAGGGCACGAACACCGGGGAGCTGTTTTTT.

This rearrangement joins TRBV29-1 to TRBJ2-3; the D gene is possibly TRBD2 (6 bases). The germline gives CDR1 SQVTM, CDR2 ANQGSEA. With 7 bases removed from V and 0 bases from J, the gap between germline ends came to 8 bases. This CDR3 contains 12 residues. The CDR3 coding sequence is TGCAGCGACCGGGGGAGCACAGATACGCAGTATTTT. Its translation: CSDRGSTDTQYF.